The 13 T cell receptor beta chains listed next were all sequenced from one sample in a study of metastatic and nonmetastatic thyroid tumors. TCRdb recomputed clones from the PCR reads via MiXCR. This sample has about 85,000 clones, with approximately 9% found just once. Until they underwent thyroid surgery, no patient had received any treatment. Source material: blood. The receptors were gathered from a female donor with papillary thyroid cancer or a benign thyroid nodule (not recorded which). Some clones in this sample may be carry-over from other donors' samples.

This clone was recorded at least ten times. Distinct nucleotide sequences in the sample also encode this CDR3. The chain recombines TRBV4-1 with TRBJ1-5; D uncertain. The V gene's germline CDR1 is MGHRA and CDR2 YSYEKL. This CDR3 contains 14 residues. V lost 1 base, J lost 2 bases, and 6 bases lay in between. The CDR3 nucleotides read TGCGCCAGCAGCCAAGGGGCCGGCAATCAGCCCCAGCATTTT. Protein sequence: CASSQGAGNQPQHF.

This clone has ten or more counts. The rearrangement uses TRBV2 and TRBJ1-2; perhaps TRBD1 as D (5 bases). Germline V gives CDR1 SNHLY, CDR2 FYNNEI. Trimming took off 7 bases at V and 4 bases at J, with 13 bases between the two ends. The CDR3 runs to 13 residues. Here the CDR3 reads CASIGGTLYGYTF. The CDR3 coding sequence is TGTGCCAGCATTGGAGGGACTCTCTATGGCTACACCTTC.

This clone was observed a few times. The chain employs TRBV12-3 or TRBV12-4 and TRBJ1-1, with D tentatively TRBD1 (6 bases). Between the trimmed V and J ends, which lost 5 bases and 9 bases, there was a span of 10 bases. This CDR3 region has 11 residues. Here the CDR3 reads CASSPGQKAFF. DNA of the CDR3: TGTGCCAGCAGTCCCGGACAGAAAGCTTTCTTT.

The V and J genes are TRBV2 and TRBJ1-4; D perhaps matches TRBD1 (5 bases). The CDR3 is 10 residues long. The V and J ends lost 7 bases and 14 bases respectively, with 11 bases between them. Germline CDR1 SNHLY, CDR2 FYNNEI. DNA for the CDR3: TGTGCCAGCAAGGACATTTGGCTGTTTTTT. Amino acid sequence: CASKDIWLFF.

This clone was observed many times. The rearrangement joins TRBV19 to TRBJ1-1; 7 bases map to TRBD1. The CDR3 is 16 amino acids. Looked up from germline, CDR1 is LNHDA and CDR2 is SQIVND (reference sequence). With V trimmed by 3 bases and J by 1 base, 8 bases remained unmatched. The CDR3 nucleotides read TGTGCCAGTAGTATTGGGACAGTCGGAAAGAACACTGAAGCTTTCTTT. This encodes CASSIGTVGKNTEAFF.

This clone was recorded at least ten times. The chain uses TRBV19 and TRBJ2-3; D call uncertain. The germline V gene has CDR1 LNHDA and CDR2 SQIVND (reference sequence). The CDR3 covers 14 residues. Trimming took 4 bases from V and 1 from J, leaving 9 bases between them. In nucleotides, the CDR3 is TGTGCCAGTAGTAGGGGTTACGGCACAGATACGCAGTATTTT. The encoded protein is CASSRGYGTDTQYF.

This clone was observed many times. This chain joins TRBV20-1 and TRBJ2-3; 8 bases align to TRBD2. The CDR3 length is 15 residues. Losses at the gene ends were 4 bases for V and 0 bases for J; bases not matched to a gene: 6. CDR1 and CDR2 (germline): DFQATT, SNEGSKA (reference sequence). CDR3 coding DNA: TGCAGTGCTAAGCGGGGGACGGATAGCACAGATACGCAGTATTTT. Translating it yields CSAKRGTDSTDTQYF.

This clone was detected a few times. An end of the junction does not agree with germline; a read error may underlie this. The CDR3 DNA is TGTGCCAGCAGCCAAGGGCAGCTAGCCAAAAACATTCATTACTTC. Protein product: CASSQGQLAKNIHYF. This chain uses TRBV3-1 with TRBJ2-4, with D possibly being TRBD2 (5 bases). Per the germline V gene, CDR1 is LGHDT and CDR2 is YNNKEL (reference sequence). The CDR3 spans 15 residues.

This clone has at least ten counts. The gene calls are TRBV7-6 and TRBJ2-5; 8 bases fit TRBD2. CDR1 and CDR2 from the germline V gene are SGHVS and FNYEAQ. The CDR3 has 13 amino acids. V shed 4 bases, J shed 5 bases, and the junction held 3 bases outside the gene matches. Here the CDR3 reads CASSSSGSETQYF. The CDR3 DNA reads TGTGCCAGCAGCTCTAGCGGGTCTGAGACCCAGTACTTC.

As regards this clone: A junction end diverges from the germline sequence, so it may reflect a read error. V is TRBV6-1 and J is TRBJ2-7; a possible D gene is TRBD2 (5 bases). Looked up from germline, CDR1 is MNHNS and CDR2 is SASEGT. The CDR3 spans 14 residues. In DNA form, the CDR3 reads TGTGCCAGCAGTGAAGCACCGAGGACCTCACAGACTAACTTC. This gives the protein CASSEAPRTSQTNF.

In its sample, this clone was seen many times. This chain joins TRBV7-8 and TRBJ2-7; 9 bases match TRBD1. Trimming removed 8 bases from V and 0 bases from J; junction bases left unmatched: 2. The CDR3 spans 13 residues. Germline-derived CDR1 and CDR2 are SGHVS and FQNEAQ. The CDR3 reads CASRDRDSYEQYF. CDR3 coding DNA: TGTGCCAGCCGGGACAGGGACTCCTACGAGCAGTACTTC. Full variable domain (remainder filled in from reference TRBV7-8 and TRBJ2-7): GAGVSQSPRYKVAKRGQDVALRCDPISGHVSLFWYQQALGQGPEFLTYFQNEAQLDKSGLPSDRFFAERPEGSVSTLKIQRTQQEDSAVYLCASRDRDSYEQYFGPGTRLTVT.

At least ten counts were recorded for this clone. The chain uses TRBV20-1 and TRBJ2-7; a weak D match, TRBD2 (6 bases). CDR3 length: 14 amino acids. With 5 bases removed from V and 4 bases from J, the gap between germline ends came to 18 bases. CDR1 and CDR2 from the germline V gene are DFQATT and SNEGSKA (reference sequence). In DNA form, the CDR3 reads TGCAGTGCTGTCCGGGACTCGGGTTTGTACGAGCAGTACTTC. This encodes CSAVRDSGLYEQYF.

The sample holds many counts of this clone. The J gene is TRBJ1-2, the V gene TRBV5-6, with 12 bases lining up with TRBD1. The germline V gene encodes CDR1 SGHDT and CDR2 YYEEEE. The CDR3 extends over 16 amino acids. V was clipped by 4 bases and J by 5 bases; unmatched bases: 9. Written as DNA, the CDR3 is TGTGCCAGCAGCCCAGTCCCGGGACAGGGGGCTTATGGCTACACCTTC. This codes for CASSPVPGQGAYGYTF.